The clone carrying this TCR beta chain was observed many times. The data stem from a study of molecular identifiers for immune sequencing clone quantification. TCRdb fed the PCR reads into MiXCR, producing one record per CDR3 protein. The sample yields hundreds of thousands of distinct CDR3 sequences, approximately 24% seen once. The CDR3 length is 14 residues. Trimming took 6 bases from V and 3 from J, leaving 15 bases between them. The germline CDR1 and CDR2 sequences are MNHEY and SVGAGI. Source material: naive CD8+ T cells from blood, with Jurkat cell RNA spiked in. The sample's subset: FACS-sorted CD8+CD4-CCR7+CD45RA+ naive T cells. This chain links TRBV6-5 with TRBJ2-7, with D possibly being TRBD1 (6 bases). The source of this sequence is a human donor in good health. Some libraries in this study had Jurkat cell RNA spiked in. The CDR3 DNA follows: TGTGCCAGCAGCTCCCTGTCAGGGGTCTACGAGCAGTACTTC. Its protein is CASSSLSGVYEQYF.